A selection of T cell receptor beta chains follows, all from one sample in a study of T cell responses to AZD1222 COVID-19 vaccine. The method was immunoSEQ multiplex PCR; TCRdb's version includes in-frame clones alone and lacks a portion of them. Found here are some 100,000 clones, about 88% of them singletons; the top ten hold approximately 17%. The sample was peripheral blood, taken on day 0 of AZD1222 vaccination. The receptors originated from an adult in good health. Each CDR3 is given with its conserved first and last residue.

CASSSSSAGELFF	TRBV7-2	TRBJ2-2
CSVVGTGERYTF	TRBV29-1	TRBJ1-2
CASSEGQGAGNQPQHF	TRBV6-1	TRBJ1-5
CASAYGMNGNTIYF	TRBV6-5	TRBJ1-3
CASTRDRANSPLHF	TRBV21-1	TRBJ1-6
CASSLGTGNNSPLHF	TRBV5-4	TRBJ1-6
CSAHRQGEAFF	TRBV20-1	TRBJ1-1
CASSKADSGANVLTF	TRBV28	TRBJ2-6
CASSIDSGRTTDTQYF	TRBV19	TRBJ2-3
CASSLAGGSRYNEQFF	TRBV5-6	TRBJ2-1
CASSPQGVDSYEQYF	TRBV5-5	TRBJ2-7
CAWSSDSHYGYTF	TRBV30	TRBJ1-2
CASSLLQGAMDNEQFF	TRBV5-1	TRBJ2-1
CASSSPQGEQFF	TRBV7-7	TRBJ2-1
CASSLGPMNTEAFF	TRBV7-3	TRBJ1-1
CASSYLPLGTEAFF	TRBV6-2/TRBV6-3	TRBJ1-1
CASRYSGSQETQYF	TRBV6-5	TRBJ2-5
CASSSQGARDTEAFF	TRBV5-5	TRBJ1-1
CASNLGAGRDQPQHF	TRBV7-2	TRBJ1-5
CASSPRLADSTDTQYF	TRBV5-1	TRBJ2-3
CASSSGQGNTEAFF	TRBV7-3	TRBJ1-1
CASSLATSGGTDTQYF	TRBV5-1	TRBJ2-3
CASSLFPGEQETQYF	TRBV28	TRBJ2-5
CASSLGSHGGNPWETQYF	TRBV11-2	TRBJ2-5
CASSQDSYGYTF	TRBV4-3	TRBJ1-2
CASSPPTGSNYGYTF	TRBV27	TRBJ1-2